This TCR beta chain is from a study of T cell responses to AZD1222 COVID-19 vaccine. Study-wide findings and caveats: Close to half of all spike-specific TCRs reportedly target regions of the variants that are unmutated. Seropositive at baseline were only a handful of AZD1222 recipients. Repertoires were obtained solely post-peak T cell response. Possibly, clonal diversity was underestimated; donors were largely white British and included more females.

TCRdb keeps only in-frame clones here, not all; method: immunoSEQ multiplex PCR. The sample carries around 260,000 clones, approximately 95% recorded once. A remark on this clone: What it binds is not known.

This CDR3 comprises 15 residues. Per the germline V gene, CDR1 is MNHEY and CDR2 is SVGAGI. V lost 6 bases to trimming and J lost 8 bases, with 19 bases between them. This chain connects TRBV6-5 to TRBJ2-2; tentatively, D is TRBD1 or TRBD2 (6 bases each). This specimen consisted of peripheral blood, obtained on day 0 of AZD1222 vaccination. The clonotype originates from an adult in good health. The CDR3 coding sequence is TGTGCCAGCAGCCGCGTGTTGGGGGGCCCTGGGGAGCTGTTTTTT. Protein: CASSRVLGGPGELFF.